The clone carrying this T cell receptor (beta chain) was counted only a few times. Recently diagnosed hyperthyroidism of less than 2 months' duration affected patients aged 18 to 65. The sample comes from a study of T cells in Graves' hyperthyroidism and ophthalmopathy. Researchers amplified the TCR beta CDR3 regions from RNA transcripts. An initial round of RT-PCR targeting the TCR CDR3 relied on the HTBI primer set. One entry per CDR3 protein, called by TCRdb with MiXCR from the multiplex PCR reads. The sample holds more than 600,000 distinct CDR3 sequences, roughly 17% seen once. This sequence was found in a man aged 18-30 years with Graves' hyperthyroidism. The specimen sequenced was blood.

The CDR3 DNA reads as TGTGCCAGCAGTGAACTTATGATGTACAATGAGCAGTTCTTC. This gives the protein CASSELMMYNEQFF. The J gene is TRBJ2-1, the V gene TRBV6-1, with unresolved D. CDR1 is MNHNS and CDR2 is SASEGT in the germline V gene. Trimming pared 2 bases from V and 4 bases from J, leaving 9 bases between. This CDR3 spans 14 amino acids.